The following is a T cell receptor (beta chain) sequence with its context. Trimming took 5 bases from V and 1 from J; bases not matched to a gene: 2. This CDR3 is built from 14 residues. The germline CDR1 and CDR2 sequences are MDHEN and SYDVKM. This sample is drawn from a study of T cell responses to AZD1222 COVID-19 vaccine. Sequencing was performed with immunoSEQ multiplex PCR; in TCRdb, only in-frame clones are kept and a portion is missing. The sample includes approximately 180,000 clones, 70% to 90% of them seen just once. V usage is TRBV28 and J usage is TRBJ1-1; 9 positions match TRBD1. The starting material was peripheral blood, obtained on day 0 of AZD1222 vaccination. This sequence was found in an adult in good health. CDR3 in DNA: TGTGCCAGCAGTACAGGGGGCTGGAACACTGAAGCTTTCTTT. Its translation is CASSTGGWNTEAFF.